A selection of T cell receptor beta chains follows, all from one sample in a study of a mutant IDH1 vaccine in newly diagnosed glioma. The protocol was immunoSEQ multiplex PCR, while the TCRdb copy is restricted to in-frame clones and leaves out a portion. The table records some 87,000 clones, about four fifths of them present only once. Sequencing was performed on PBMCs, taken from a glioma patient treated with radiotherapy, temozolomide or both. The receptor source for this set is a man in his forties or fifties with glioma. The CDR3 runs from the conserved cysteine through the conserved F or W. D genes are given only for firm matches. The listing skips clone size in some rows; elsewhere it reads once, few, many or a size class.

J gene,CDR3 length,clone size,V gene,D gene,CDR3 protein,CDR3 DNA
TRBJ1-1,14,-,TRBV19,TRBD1,CASTRQGARAEAFF,TGTGCCAGTACCCGACAGGGGGCGCGGGCTGAAGCTTTCTTT
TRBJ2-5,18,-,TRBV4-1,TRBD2,CASSKGAGLAGEGETQYF,TGCGCCAGCAGCAAGGGCGCGGGACTAGCGGGAGAAGGAGAGACCCAGTACTTC
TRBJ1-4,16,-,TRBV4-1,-,CASSAVRAATNEKLFF,TGCGCCAGCAGCGCAGTCAGGGCAGCAACTAATGAAAAACTGTTTTTT
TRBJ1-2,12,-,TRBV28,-,CASSLGVGGYTF,TGTGCCAGCAGTCTAGGGGTGGGTGGCTACACCTTC
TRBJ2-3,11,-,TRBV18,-,CASSPKDTQYF,TGTGCCAGCTCACCCAAGGATACGCAGTATTTT
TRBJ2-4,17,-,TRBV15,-,CATSRGLDIGPLNIQYF,TGTGCCACCAGCAGAGGGCTTGATATAGGGCCGCTTAACATTCAGTACTTC
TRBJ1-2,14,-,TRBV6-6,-,CASSPGLQRDGYTF,TGTGCCAGCAGCCCTGGGTTACAAAGGGATGGCTACACCTTC
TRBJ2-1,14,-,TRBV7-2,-,CASSLKASYGEQFF,TGTGCCAGCAGCTTAAAGGCTAGCTATGGTGAGCAGTTCTTC
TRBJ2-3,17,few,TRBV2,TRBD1,CASSERLTGAFTDTQYF,TGTGCCAGCAGTGAAAGGTTGACAGGGGCCTTCACAGATACGCAGTATTTT
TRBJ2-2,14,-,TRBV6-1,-,CASSDLRVTGELFF,TGTGCCAGCAGTGATTTGCGCGTAACCGGGGAGCTGTTTTTT
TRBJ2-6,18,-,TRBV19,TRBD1,CASSIIGQGAPGANVLTF,TGTGCCAGTAGTATAATAGGACAGGGGGCGCCTGGGGCCAACGTCCTGACTTTC
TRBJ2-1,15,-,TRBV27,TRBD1,CASSADRLTYNEQFF,TGTGCCAGCAGTGCGGACAGGCTGACCTACAATGAGCAGTTCTTC
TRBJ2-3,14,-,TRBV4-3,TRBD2,CASSLYVRGDTQYF,TGCGCCAGCAGCCTCTACGTGCGGGGGGATACGCAGTATTTT
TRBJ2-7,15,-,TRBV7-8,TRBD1,CASKSLRDSGYEQYF,TGTGCCAGCAAATCCCTCCGGGACAGCGGCTACGAGCAGTACTTC
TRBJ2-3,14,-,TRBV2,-,CASSIILARDTQYF,TGTGCCAGCAGTATTATACTGGCACGAGATACGCAGTATTTT
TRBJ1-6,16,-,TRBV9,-,CASSVLGTPYNSPLHF,TGTGCCAGCAGCGTACTCGGGACACCATATAATTCACCCCTCCACTTT
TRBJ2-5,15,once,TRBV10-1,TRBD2,CASSESGLAKETQYF,TGCGCCAGCAGTGAGTCGGGACTAGCAAAAGAGACCCAGTACTTC
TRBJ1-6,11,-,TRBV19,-,CASRAGAIIHF,TGTGCCAGTAGGGCCGGGGCCATCATCCACTTT
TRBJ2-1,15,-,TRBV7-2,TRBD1,CASSLDRTQFAEQFF,TGTGCCAGCAGCTTGGACAGGACACAGTTCGCTGAGCAGTTCTTC
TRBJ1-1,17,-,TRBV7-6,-,CASSLGALHAGVTEAFF,TGTGCCAGCAGCTTAGGGGCATTACATGCAGGGGTCACTGAAGCTTTCTTT
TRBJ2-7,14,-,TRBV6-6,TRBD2,CASSKWAGVGEQYF,TGTGCCAGCAGTAAATGGGCGGGAGTCGGCGAGCAGTACTTC
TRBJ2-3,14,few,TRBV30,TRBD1,CAWSRDSSTDTQYF,TGTGCCTGGAGTAGGGACAGTAGCACAGATACGCAGTATTTT
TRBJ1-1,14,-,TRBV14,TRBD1,CASSQRQGGTEAFF,TGTGCCAGCAGCCAACGACAGGGAGGGACTGAAGCTTTCTTT
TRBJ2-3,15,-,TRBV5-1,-,CASSLETGRTDTQYF,TGCGCCAGCAGCTTGGAAACGGGGCGAACAGATACGCAGTATTTT
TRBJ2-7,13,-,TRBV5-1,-,CASSLSEPYEQYF,TGCGCCAGCAGCTTGTCGGAACCCTACGAGCAGTACTTC
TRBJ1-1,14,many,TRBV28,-,CASSPVGWGTEAFF,TGTGCCAGCAGTCCGGTCGGGTGGGGGACTGAAGCTTTCTTT
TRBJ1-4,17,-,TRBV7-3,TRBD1,CASSLEGRTGKREKLFF,TGTGCCAGCAGCTTAGAAGGTAGGACAGGGAAGCGTGAAAAACTGTTTTTT
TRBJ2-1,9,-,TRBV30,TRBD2,CASGTSEFF,TGTGCCTCCGGGACTAGCGAGTTCTTC
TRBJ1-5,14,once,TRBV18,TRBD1,CASSPGTGNQPQHF,TGTGCCAGCTCACCAGGGACAGGCAATCAGCCCCAGCATTTT
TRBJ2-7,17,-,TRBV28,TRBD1,CASSPRDRVPYSYEQYF,TGTGCCAGCAGTCCCCGGGACAGGGTGCCCTATTCCTACGAGCAGTACTTC
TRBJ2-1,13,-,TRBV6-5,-,CASSYEQGLEQFF,TGTGCCAGCAGTTACGAACAGGGACTCGAGCAGTTCTTC
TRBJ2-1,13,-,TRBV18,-,CASSRTGENEQFF,TGTGCCAGCTCAAGGACTGGCGAGAATGAGCAGTTCTTC
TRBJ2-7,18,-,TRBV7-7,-,CASSPSPGFSVNSYEQYF,TGTGCTAGCAGCCCCAGTCCCGGATTTTCGGTCAACTCCTACGAGCAGTACTTC
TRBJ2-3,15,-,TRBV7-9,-,CASSLEPVRTDTQYF,TGTGCCAGCAGCTTAGAACCCGTCCGCACAGATACGCAGTATTTT
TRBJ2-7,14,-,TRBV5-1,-,CASSWTDPTKEQYF,TGCGCCAGCAGCTGGACGGATCCTACGAAGGAGCAGTACTTC
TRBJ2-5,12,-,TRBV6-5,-,CASSSGPSVQYF,TGTGCCAGCAGTTCCGGGCCCTCGGTGCAGTACTTC
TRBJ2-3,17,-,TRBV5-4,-,CASSPANRFRGTDTQYF,TGTGCCAGCAGCCCCGCAAATAGATTTCGTGGCACAGATACGCAGTATTTT
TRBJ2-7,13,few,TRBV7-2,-,CASSSPDSYEQYF,TGTGCCAGCAGCTCCCCCGACTCCTACGAGCAGTACTTC
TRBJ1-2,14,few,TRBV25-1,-,CASSEPTGGNGYTF,TGTGCCAGCAGTGAACCAACCGGGGGCAATGGCTACACCTTC
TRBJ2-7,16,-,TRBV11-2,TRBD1,CASSLSKGQGSYEQYF,TGTGCCAGCAGCTTAAGTAAAGGACAGGGCTCCTACGAGCAGTACTTC
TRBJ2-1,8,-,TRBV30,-,CALNEQFF,TGTGCATTAAATGAGCAGTTCTTC